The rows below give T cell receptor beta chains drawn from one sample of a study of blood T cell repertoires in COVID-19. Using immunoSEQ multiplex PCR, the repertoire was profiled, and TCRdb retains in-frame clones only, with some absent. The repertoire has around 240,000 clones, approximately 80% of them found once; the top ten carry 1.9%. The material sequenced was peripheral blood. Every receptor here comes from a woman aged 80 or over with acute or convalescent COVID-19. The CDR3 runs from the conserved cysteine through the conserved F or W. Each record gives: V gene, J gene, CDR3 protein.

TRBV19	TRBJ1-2	CASSTPLFRTGGYGYTF
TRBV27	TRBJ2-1	CASSLSGGRAGEQFF
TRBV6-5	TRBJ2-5	CASSPGASGIETQYF
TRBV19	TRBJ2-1	CASSSTRRGYGQFF
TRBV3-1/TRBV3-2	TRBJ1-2	CASSHRTGEDGYTF
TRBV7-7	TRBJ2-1	CASSPQAGGPYEQFF
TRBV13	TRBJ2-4	CASSLGRDKNIQYF
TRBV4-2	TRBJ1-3	CASSRQFRQGSGNTIYF
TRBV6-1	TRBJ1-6	CASSDDRGYNSPLHF
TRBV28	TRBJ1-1	CASSLPPGTGMNTEAFF
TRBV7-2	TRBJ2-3	CASSLYRGLTDTQYF
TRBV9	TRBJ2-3	CASSVVGTAITDTQYF
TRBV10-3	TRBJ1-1	CAISENGQGASEAFF
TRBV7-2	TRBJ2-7	CASSLAAGEQYEQYF
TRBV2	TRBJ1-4	CASSSDNLLFF
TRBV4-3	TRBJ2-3	CASSPLWGGPLRDTQYF
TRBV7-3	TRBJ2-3	CASSLTGADTQYF
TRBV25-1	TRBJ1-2	CASSENSPKYGYTF
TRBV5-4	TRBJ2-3	CASSKRLAGGSTDTQYF
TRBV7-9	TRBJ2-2	CASSPGQGDGELFF
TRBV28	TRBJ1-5	CASSSSTGGSDQPQHF
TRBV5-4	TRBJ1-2	CASSLAKNYGYTF
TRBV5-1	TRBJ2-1	CASSPGQGYNEQFF
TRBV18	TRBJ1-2	CASSPTTDLNYGYTF
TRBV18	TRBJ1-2	CASSPSGPMGDGYTF
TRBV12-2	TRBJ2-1	CASRSRWGLAYNEQFF
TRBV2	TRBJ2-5	CASTTGGWETQYF
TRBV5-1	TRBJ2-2	CASSLQTGQDGELFF
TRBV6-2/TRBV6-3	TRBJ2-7	CASSYRLDRAAYEQYF
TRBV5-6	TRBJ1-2	CASTQTGHYGYTF
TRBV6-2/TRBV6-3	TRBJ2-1	CASSYTHPGLAEYNEQFF
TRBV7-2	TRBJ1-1	CASSLWTVNTEAFF
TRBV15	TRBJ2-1	CATSRGSSGNEQFF
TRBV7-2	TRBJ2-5	CASSLGLPAETQYF
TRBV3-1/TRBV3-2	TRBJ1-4	CASSQDWSEGSNEKLFF
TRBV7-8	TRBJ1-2	CASSPGQGAPLREGYTF
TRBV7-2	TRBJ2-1	CASSFRDSMGNEQFF
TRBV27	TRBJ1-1	CASSLYAVNTEAFF
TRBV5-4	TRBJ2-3	CASSPTSGVTDTQYF
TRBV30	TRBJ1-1	CAWSLGGGAEAFF
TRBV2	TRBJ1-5	CASAGSNQPQHF
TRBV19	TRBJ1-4	CASSIGGTNEKLFF
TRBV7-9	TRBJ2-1	CASSILGGGDNEQFF